The clone carrying this TCR beta chain was seen a few times. What was sequenced were expressed TCRB transcripts, since all of the isolated RNA had been reverse transcribed. Generated by immunoSEQ multiplex PCR, the TCRdb table keeps only in-frame clones and is missing some. Of about 930,000 clones in the sample, roughly 15% were seen once. The data were obtained in a study of beta chain features in type 1 diabetes. J was trimmed by 2 bases and V by 4 bases; bases with no gene match: 6. This CDR3 is built from 18 residues. The germline CDR1 and CDR2 sequences are LNHDA and SQIVND (reference sequence). The sequence came from a woman under 30 in good health. The sequencing input was naive CD4+ T cells from blood. The chain uses TRBV19 and TRBJ2-1; 15 bases are shared with TRBD2. This CDR3 reads CASSTGLAGGPAYNEQFF. The CDR3 DNA reads TGTGCCAGTAGTACGGGACTAGCGGGAGGCCCTGCCTACAATGAGCAGTTCTTC.